Following are 10 T cell receptor beta chains from one sample sequenced in a study of molecular identifiers for immune sequencing clone quantification. TCRdb re-derived calls from the PCR reads in MiXCR, one entry per CDR3 protein. The table lists 60,000 to 65,000 distinct CDR3 sequences, approximately 18% of them singletons. The sample was naive CD8+ T cells from blood, with Jurkat cell RNA spiked in. This sample's subset: FACS-sorted CD8+CD4-CCR7+CD45RA+ naive T cells. The source is a human donor in good health. Some libraries in this study had Jurkat cell RNA spiked in.

This clonotype was counted ten times or more. The gene calls are TRBV7-9 and TRBJ2-7; D gene uncertain. Per the germline V gene, CDR1 is SEHNR and CDR2 is FQNEAQ (reference sequence). V was clipped by 1 base and J by 0 bases, with 10 bases between them. This CDR3 comprises 15 residues. CDR3 DNA sequence: TGTGCCAGCAGCTTAGAAAGCAGACTCTCCTACGAGCAGTACTTC. Protein: CASSLESRLSYEQYF. Filled out from reference TRBV7-9 and TRBJ2-7, the complete variable domain reads DTGVSQNPRHKITKRGQNVTFRCDPISEHNRLYWYRQTLGQGPEFLTYFQNEAQLEKSRLLSDRFSAERPKGSFSTLEIQRTEQGDSAMYLCASSLESRLSYEQYFGPGTRLTVT.

In its sample, this clonotype was seen many times. The chain carries TRBV27 and TRBJ1-6; D might be TRBD1 (5 bases). The CDR3 totals 17 residues. Germline V lookup: CDR1 MNHEY, CDR2 SMNVEV (reference sequence). The V and J ends lost 2 bases and 7 bases respectively, with 18 bases between them. The CDR3 reads CASSLGGWDLANSPLHF. The CDR3 region has the DNA TGTGCCAGCAGTTTAGGGGGTTGGGACCTAGCAAATTCACCCCTCCACTTT.

This clonotype was seen ten or more times. V is TRBV11-3 and J is TRBJ1-1, with D possibly being TRBD1 (5 bases). The length of the CDR3 is 17 residues. Germline values: CDR1 SGHNT, CDR2 YENEEA. Between the trimmed V and J ends, which lost 1 base and 0 bases, there was a span of 15 bases. The CDR3, as DNA: TGTGCCAGCAGCTTAGGTTCGGGGGTTGCCCTGAACACTGAAGCTTTCTTT. Encoded protein: CASSLGSGVALNTEAFF.

This clonotype was seen many times. The chain is built from TRBV7-9 and TRBJ2-7; 8 bases are a match to TRBD1. V was pared by 5 bases and J by 2 bases, with 8 bases of the junction left unmatched. The germline gives CDR1 SEHNR, CDR2 FQNEAQ (reference sequence). The CDR3 totals 15 residues. The CDR3 DNA follows: TGTGCCAGCAGCGAACCGACAGGGGCAGCCTACGAGCAGTACTTC. Protein product: CASSEPTGAAYEQYF. Drawing the rest from reference TRBV7-9 and TRBJ2-7, the complete variable domain is DTGVSQNPRHKITKRGQNVTFRCDPISEHNRLYWYRQTLGQGPEFLTYFQNEAQLEKSRLLSDRFSAERPKGSFSTLEIQRTEQGDSAMYLCASSEPTGAAYEQYFGPGTRLTVT.

Details on this clonotype: This sequence may be a read error, since a much larger clone differs from it by one base. The chain is built from TRBV6-1 and TRBJ1-1, with TRBD1 as a possible D gene (5 bases). CDR1 MNHNS and CDR2 SASEGT come from the germline V gene. The CDR3 totals 13 residues. The V gene lost 2 bases and the J gene lost 8 bases, with 12 bases spanning the gap. CDR3 coding DNA: TGTGCCAGCAGTGAACCTAACAGGCTAGAAGCTTTCTTT. This sequence encodes CASSEPNRLEAFF.

This clonotype was detected only once. The chain carries TRBV10-3 and TRBJ1-3; D is unresolved. The CDR3 spans 12 residues. Trimming removed 0 bases from V and 7 bases from J, with 4 bases in between. CDR1 is ENHRY, CDR2 SYGVKD, per germline. The CDR3 sequence is CAISESRNTIYF. In nucleotides, the CDR3 is TGTGCCATCAGTGAGTCGAGGAACACCATATATTTT.

The rearrangement links TRBV12-3 or TRBV12-4 to TRBJ2-2; tentative D call: TRBD1 (6 bases). The CDR3 totals 13 residues. V was trimmed by 7 bases and J by 6 bases, leaving 12 bases between them. CDR3 protein: CASKVEGAGELFF. Here the CDR3 DNA reads TGTGCCAGCAAAGTAGAGGGGGCCGGGGAGCTGTTTTTT.

The sample holds many counts of this clonotype. The chain carries TRBV19 and TRBJ2-7, with D unresolved. This CDR3 contains 14 residues. In germline, CDR1 is LNHDA, CDR2 SQIVND (reference sequence). The V end was cut by 3 bases, the J end by 6 bases, with 15 bases between. In nucleotides, the CDR3 is TGTGCCAGTAGTATTAATTTCGTGCCGGGCGAGCAGTACTTC. Amino acid sequence: CASSINFVPGEQYF.

At least ten counts were recorded for this clonotype. The chain uses TRBV7-2 and TRBJ2-7; D remains unclear. Germline V gene data show CDR1 as SGHTA and CDR2 as FQGNSA. Trimming pared 4 bases from V and 0 bases from J, leaving 19 bases between. This CDR3 contains 17 residues. This chain's CDR3 is CASSSGEASETSYEQYF. CDR3 nucleotide sequence: TGTGCCAGCAGCTCCGGTGAGGCGAGCGAAACCTCCTACGAGCAGTACTTC.

This clonotype appeared many times. The chain is built from TRBV20-1 and TRBJ2-1, with TRBD2 matching 11 bases. The J segment lost 3 bases and the V segment lost 3 bases, leaving 13 bases of the junction unmatched. Looked up from germline, CDR1 is DFQATT and CDR2 is SNEGSKA (reference sequence). The CDR3 covers 18 residues. The CDR3 nucleotides are TGCAGTGCTAGGGAAATCATCGGGACTAGCGGATTCTACAATGAGCAGTTCTTC. Amino acid sequence: CSAREIIGTSGFYNEQFF.